One sample yielded the 22 T cell receptor beta chains listed below, sequenced in a study of cytomegalovirus exposure and HLA in healthy donors. Use of 60 Vbeta and 13 Jbeta primers characterized the PCR. The protocol was immunoSEQ multiplex PCR, while the TCRdb copy is restricted to in-frame clones and leaves out a portion. Here the sample spans 160,000 or so clones, 65% to 85% being singletons. The sequenced sample consisted of PBMCs. Receptors originate from a woman aged 40 to 50 in good health and CMV-seropositive.

Only one count was recorded for this clone. This rearrangement joins TRBV2 to TRBJ1-6, with no clear D. Germline V gene data show CDR1 as SNHLY and CDR2 as FYNNEI. This CDR3 is built from 17 residues. The V gene lost 3 bases and the J gene lost 0 bases, with 12 bases spanning the gap. In nucleotides, the CDR3 is TGTGCCAGCAGTGATAGACCTACTAGCTCCTATAATTCACCCCTCCACTTT. Its protein product is CASSDRPTSSYNSPLHF. The variable domain in full, with the rest retrieved from reference TRBV2 and TRBJ1-6, is EPEVTQTPSHQVTQMGQEVILRCVPISNHLYFYWYRQILGQKVEFLVSFYNNEISEKSEIFDDQFSVERPDGSNFTLKIRSTKLEDSAMYFCASSDRPTSSYNSPLHFGNGTRLTVT.

This clone has just one count. V is TRBV19 and J is TRBJ1-5; D is possibly TRBD1 (5 bases). Germline loops: CDR1 LNHDA, CDR2 SQIVND (reference sequence). The CDR3 sequence is 14 residues long. V shed 7 bases and J shed 3 bases, with 13 bases lying between them. CDR3 loop: CASKVRQNNQPQHF. CDR3 coding DNA: TGTGCCAGTAAGGTTCGACAGAACAATCAGCCCCAGCATTTT.

This chain joins TRBV30 and TRBJ2-7, with 9 bases matching TRBD2. Germline CDR1 is GTSNPN and CDR2 is SVGIG (reference sequence). Trimming removed 4 bases from V and 6 bases from J; junction bases left unmatched: 10. This CDR3 has 14 amino acids. The CDR3 coding sequence is TGTGCCTGGATGGAGGCGGGGGGGCCTCCCGAGCAGTACTTC. It is translated as CAWMEAGGPPEQYF.

This clone showed up just once. The chain uses TRBV5-4 and TRBJ1-3; 7 bases are a match to TRBD1. This CDR3 is 15 amino acids long. J gave up 0 bases and V 4 bases, and 4 bases lay outside the gene matches. Germline V gives CDR1 SGHNT, CDR2 YYREEE (reference sequence). Here the CDR3 reads CASSLGGNSGNTIYF. The CDR3 region has the DNA TGTGCCAGCAGCCTAGGGGGCAACTCTGGAAACACCATATATTTT.

The V and J genes are TRBV5-4 and TRBJ2-1, with D perhaps matching TRBD2 (5 bases). The CDR3 is made up of 14 amino acids. Trimming cost V 0 bases and J 10 bases, with 14 bases left between them. Germline V lookup: CDR1 SGHNT, CDR2 YYREEE (reference sequence). In DNA, the CDR3 is TGTGCCAGCAGCTTGGGCCTCGCGGGCGGGGAGCAGTTCTTC. As protein: CASSLGLAGGEQFF.

The sample holds one count of this clone. The chain recombines TRBV27 with TRBJ2-1, with 9 bases fitting TRBD2. The junction had 9 bases not matched to a gene; V was cut back by 7 bases and J by 8 bases. Germline V CDR1 and CDR2: MNHEY, SMNVEV (reference sequence). The CDR3 covers 14 residues. The CDR3 sequence is CASKAAGGRDEQFF. The CDR3 DNA reads as TGTGCCAGCAAAGCGGCGGGGGGGAGGGATGAGCAGTTCTTC.

The rearrangement uses TRBV5-1 and TRBJ2-1; unclear D gene. Germline V gene sequence: CDR1 SGHRS, CDR2 YFSETQ. Trimming pared 4 bases from V and 1 base from J, leaving 3 bases between. This CDR3 has 12 amino acids. For the CDR3, the DNA is TGCGCCAGCAGCCCGTCCTACAATGAGCAGTTCTTC. This sequence encodes CASSPSYNEQFF.

Only a few counts were recorded for this clone. The chain recombines TRBV7-2 with TRBJ1-1; no clear D gene. V was shortened by 0 bases and J by 0 bases, with 11 bases between the two germline ends. CDR3 length: 16 residues. Germline values: CDR1 SGHTA, CDR2 FQGNSA. CDR3 sequence reads: CASSLAGVRVNTEAFF. DNA of the CDR3: TGTGCCAGCAGCTTAGCTGGAGTCCGTGTGAACACTGAAGCTTTCTTT. Full variable domain (remainder filled in from reference TRBV7-2 and TRBJ1-1): GAGVSQSPSNKVTEKGKDVELRCDPISGHTALYWYRQSLGQGLEFLIYFQGNSAPDKSGLPSDRFSAERTGGSVSTLTIQRTQQEDSAVYLCASSLAGVRVNTEAFFGQGTRLTVV.

This clone was found a few times. The J gene is TRBJ1-6, the V gene TRBV30; TRBD1 agrees at 7 bases. Germline CDR1 reads GTSNPN; CDR2 reads SVGIG (reference sequence). The CDR3 is made up of 13 amino acids. The ends lost 0 bases at V and 10 bases at J; junction bases unmatched: 3. The CDR3 DNA is TGTGCCTGGAGTGTTCCAGGGGGGTCACCCCTCCACTTT. Translation: CAWSVPGGSPLHF. Using reference TRBV30 and TRBJ1-6 for the parts outside the CDR3, the full variable domain is SQTIHQWPATLVQPVGSPLSLECTVEGTSNPNLYWYRQAAGRGLQLLFYSVGIGQISSEVPQNLSASRPQDRQFILSSKKLLLSDSGFYLCAWSVPGGSPLHFGNGTRLTVT.

CDR3 sequence reads: CASSFADEQYF. Written as DNA, the CDR3 is TGTGCCAGCAGCTTTGCGGACGAGCAGTACTTC. This sequence joins TRBV7-9 and TRBJ2-7; D is uncertain. Deletions cut 3 bases from V and 5 bases from J, with 5 bases between. The CDR3 length is 11 residues. Germline loops: CDR1 SEHNR, CDR2 FQNEAQ (reference sequence).

The chain links TRBV5-4 to TRBJ2-5; 7 bases match TRBD2. J was trimmed by 2 bases and V by 0 bases; bases with no gene match: 4. The CDR3 sequence is 15 residues long. The germline V gene has CDR1 SGHNT and CDR2 YYREEE (reference sequence). CDR3: CASSLGGGGQETQYF. For the CDR3, the DNA is TGTGCCAGCAGCTTGGGCGGGGGAGGACAAGAGACCCAGTACTTC.

The V call is TRBV7-9, the J call TRBJ1-1; D may be TRBD1 (6 bases). CDR3 size: 14 residues. Germline V CDR1 and CDR2: SEHNR, FQNEAQ (reference sequence). The ends were cut back, 2 bases at V and 3 bases at J, with 10 bases in the middle. CDR3 DNA sequence: TGTGCCAGCAGCTTAAGTGCAGGGGACACTGAAGCTTTCTTT. This encodes CASSLSAGDTEAFF.

This sequence joins TRBV2 and TRBJ2-1; 7 bases align to TRBD2. CDR3 length: 12 amino acids. Trimming at V came to 3 bases and at J to 15 bases, leaving 8 bases not matched to a gene. Germline V gene sequence: CDR1 SNHLY, CDR2 FYNNEI. The CDR3 DNA follows: TGTGCCAGCAGTGAGGGGGGGTCTACTTTGTTCTTC. This encodes CASSEGGSTLFF.

This clone has only a few counts. The chain employs TRBV14 and TRBJ2-7; 8 bases are shared with TRBD1. V was clipped by 4 bases and J by 3 bases; unmatched bases: 8. Germline assignment: CDR1 SGHDN and CDR2 FVKESK. The CDR3 is 15 residues long. For the CDR3, the DNA is TGTGCCAGCAGCCCGCGGACAGGGATAATCTACGAGCAGTACTTC. Its translation: CASSPRTGIIYEQYF.

J is TRBJ2-1 and V is TRBV6-6, with D unclear. Germline CDR1 reads MNHNY; CDR2 reads SVGAGI (reference sequence). The CDR3 spans 13 residues. V lost 1 base to trimming and J lost 5 bases, with 6 bases between them. The CDR3 loop is CASSYYRNNEQFF. Here the CDR3 DNA reads TGTGCCAGCAGTTACTACAGAAACAATGAGCAGTTCTTC.

In its sample, this clone was seen once. The junction and the germline gene differ at one end; a read error may be behind it. Other DNA sequences in the same sample also yield this CDR3. In DNA, the CDR3 is TGTGCCAGCAGCTTAACAAACACTGAAGCTTTCTTT. As protein: CASSLTNTEAFF. The rearrangement uses TRBV5-1 and TRBJ1-1, with D unresolved. This CDR3 is 12 amino acids long. Germline V gene sequence: CDR1 SGHRS, CDR2 YFSETQ.

This clone has only one observation. This chain uses TRBV7-6 with TRBJ1-5; D may be TRBD1 (5 bases). Germline CDR1 reads SGHVS; CDR2 reads FNYEAQ. This CDR3 has 17 residues. Trimming stripped 2 bases from V and 0 bases from J, with 14 bases between. The CDR3 DNA is TGTGCCAGCAGCTTATATTCCGGGGGGAATAGCAATCAGCCCCAGCATTTT. Its protein product is CASSLYSGGNSNQPQHF. The full variable domain, its missing parts supplied by reference TRBV7-6 and TRBJ1-5, is GAGVSQSPRYKVTKRGQDVALRCDPISGHVSLYWYRQALGQGPEFLTYFNYEAQQDKSGLPNDRFSAERPEGSISTLTIQRTEQRDSAMYRCASSLYSGGNSNQPQHFGDGTRLSIL.

The sample holds one count of this clone. The junction and the germline gene differ at one end; a read error may be behind it. This chain joins TRBV7-6 and TRBJ2-6; TRBD1 is a possible D gene (5 bases). This CDR3 comprises 17 residues. Germline V CDR1 and CDR2: SGHVS, FNYEAQ. The CDR3: CASSSRAISSGANGLTF. CDR3 DNA: TGTGCCAGCAGCTCCCGGGCTATTTCCTCTGGGGCCAACGGCCTGACTTTC.

The CDR3 bases are TGTGCCAGCAGCCTTGGGCAGATCACCTCTGGAAACACCATATATTTT. It translates to CASSLGQITSGNTIYF. The rearrangement joins TRBV11-2 to TRBJ1-3; D is unresolved. In germline, CDR1 is SGHAT, CDR2 FQNNGV. The CDR3 contains 16 residues. V was shortened by 5 bases and J by 0 bases, with 14 bases between the two germline ends.

This chain links TRBV11-3 with TRBJ2-2; 8 nucleotides match TRBD1. V dropped 3 bases and J dropped 2; count of bases not matched to a gene: 2. The germline V gene encodes CDR1 SGHNT and CDR2 YENEEA. This CDR3 spans 15 amino acids. CDR3 DNA sequence: TGTGCCAGCAGCTTTGGGACAGGAAACACCGGGGAGCTGTTTTTT. Translating gives CASSFGTGNTGELFF.

Note on this clone: Relative to the germline gene, one junction end is altered; a read error may explain this. The V call is TRBV7-9, the J call TRBJ1-5; TRBD1 aligns across 8 bases. The germline V gene encodes CDR1 SEHNR and CDR2 FQNEAQ (reference sequence). The CDR3 covers 14 residues. The CDR3 reads CSSSLQGVSQPQHF. Here the CDR3 DNA reads TGTTCCAGCAGCTTACAGGGGGTATCGCAGCCCCAGCATTTT.

The chain uses TRBV11-2 and TRBJ2-5, with 7 bases matching TRBD2. Germline values: CDR1 SGHAT, CDR2 FQNNGV. The CDR3 extends over 16 amino acids. The junction had 9 bases not matched to a gene; V was cut back by 5 bases and J by 0 bases. CDR3 amino acids: CASSRTGGFDQETQYF. CDR3 bases: TGTGCCAGCAGCCGGACCGGGGGGTTCGACCAAGAGACCCAGTACTTC.